A single sample gave rise to the 16 T cell receptor beta chains below, sequenced in a study of shared clonotypes between healthy human individuals. The method was immunoSEQ multiplex PCR; TCRdb's version includes in-frame clones alone and lacks a portion of them. The top ten hold approximately 12% of the sample, which has about 490,000 clones, 76% seen once. Sequenced sample: PBMCs. The receptor source for this set is a woman aged 40 to 55 in good health. Some clones in this sample may be carry-over from other donors' samples.

J is TRBJ1-4 and V is TRBV10-3, with TRBD1 matching 8 bases. Germline V gene sequence: CDR1 ENHRY, CDR2 SYGVKD. The V gene end was trimmed by 3 bases and the J gene end by 6 bases; junction bases not matched to a gene: 6. The CDR3 runs 15 residues. The CDR3 DNA reads as TGTGCCATCAGTGATGGGGCAGGGGGCGATGAAAAACTGTTTTTT. Amino acid sequence: CAISDGAGGDEKLFF.

This chain joins TRBV19 and TRBJ1-5; 8 nucleotides align to TRBD1. CDR3 length: 17 amino acids. V trimming: 4 bases; J trimming: 6 bases; junction bases outside the gene matches: 14. Germline CDR1 LNHDA, CDR2 SQIVND (reference sequence). DNA of the CDR3: TGTGCCAGTAGTACCGAAGCCGACAGGGGCTCGGCTCAGCCCCAGCATTTT. Translated: CASSTEADRGSAQPQHF.

The chain joins TRBV11-2 to TRBJ1-2; D unresolved. CDR3 length: 13 residues. Germline V gives CDR1 SGHAT, CDR2 FQNNGV. The V end was cut by 5 bases, the J end by 1 base, with 8 bases between. In DNA, the CDR3 is TGTGCCAGCAGCCAATCTAATAACTATGGCTACACCTTC. Protein product: CASSQSNNYGYTF.

The chain recombines TRBV30 with TRBJ2-5; D remains ambiguous. This CDR3 is 16 amino acids long. Germline-derived CDR1 and CDR2 are GTSNPN and SVGIG (reference sequence). V shed 4 bases and J shed 0 bases, with 18 bases lying between them. CDR3 DNA: TGTGCCTGGAAAGACACGGACCGCCAGTACCAAGAGACCCAGTACTTC. The encoded protein is CAWKDTDRQYQETQYF.

The rearrangement uses TRBV30 and TRBJ2-2, with 7 nucleotides matching TRBD2. The V and J ends lost 1 base and 5 bases, in that order; junction bases with no gene match: 13. The CDR3 covers 17 residues. Germline V lookup: CDR1 GTSNPN, CDR2 SVGIG (reference sequence). Here the CDR3 reads CAWSGQLAGVWTGELFF. CDR3 sequence (DNA): TGTGCCTGGAGTGGTCAATTGGCGGGAGTATGGACCGGGGAGCTGTTTTTT.

The chain links TRBV14 to TRBJ1-5, with D unclear. CDR3 size: 13 residues. Germline V gene data show CDR1 as SGHDN and CDR2 as FVKESK. The V end was cut by 4 bases, the J end by 5 bases, with 9 bases between. In nucleotides, the CDR3 is TGTGCCAGCAGCCTCGGGGATTATCAGCCCCAGCATTTT. This translates into CASSLGDYQPQHF.

Comments on this clone: Since a far larger clone is one base different, this is likely a read error. The sample carries other DNA sequences with the same CDR3. V usage is TRBV9 and J usage is TRBJ1-1, with D possibly being TRBD1 (5 bases). Germline CDR1 is SGDLS and CDR2 is YYNGEE. This CDR3 is 13 amino acids long. CDR3 residues: CASSKGMNTEAFF. As DNA, the CDR3 is TGTGCCAGCAGCAAGGGGATGAACACTGAAGCTTTCTTC. Together with reference TRBV9 and TRBJ1-1, the CDR3 gives the full variable domain: DSGVTQTPKHLITATGQRVTLRCSPRSGDLSVYWYQQSLDQGLQFLIQYYNGEERAKGNILERFSAQQFPDLHSELNLSSLELGDSALYFCASSKGMNTEAFFGQGTRLTVV.

Comments on this clone: This CDR3 fails to terminate in the conserved phenylalanine or tryptophan, so it likely reflects a read error. The limits of the CDR3 on the DNA are not certain, so only TCRdb's listed CDR3 is given. The J gene is TRBJ2-7, the V gene TRBV6-1. From its first to its last residue, the CDR3 has 12 amino acids. Germline values: CDR1 MNHNS, CDR2 SASEGT. The CDR3: CASSRISYEQCL.

Details on this clone: This may stem from a read error, because a much larger clone lies one nucleotide away. The CDR3 sequence is CASSLDQETQYF. The CDR3 DNA reads as TGTGCCAGCAGCTTAGATCAAGAGACCCAGTACTTC. The chain combines TRBV7-2 with TRBJ2-5; D gene uncertain. Per germline, CDR1 SGHTA and CDR2 FQGNSA. With 1 base removed from V and 2 bases from J, the gap between germline ends came to 2 bases. The CDR3 contains 12 residues.

On this clone: A far larger clone differs by one base, so this is likely a read error. The chain joins TRBV7-9 to TRBJ2-1, with D maybe TRBD2 (5 bases). V was cut by 1 base and J by 2 bases, with 12 bases left in between. The germline CDR1 and CDR2 sequences are SEHNR and FQNEAQ (reference sequence). This CDR3 is 16 amino acids long. DNA for the CDR3: TGTGCCAGCAGCTTAGAAGGAGCGGTGCCCTACAATGAGCAGTTCTTC. This encodes CASSLEGAVPYNEQFF.

This clone was counted only a few times. J is TRBJ2-7 and V is TRBV7-8, with D hard to call. This CDR3 contains 13 residues. From germline, CDR1 is SGHVS and CDR2 FQNEAQ. Trimming cost V 0 bases and J 0 bases, with 3 bases left between them. In DNA form, the CDR3 reads TGTGCCAGCAGCTTAGCGAGCTCCTACGAGCAGTACTTC. Protein product: CASSLASSYEQYF.

This clone was found a few times. Additional DNA sequences in this sample encode the identical CDR3. The rearrangement links TRBV2 to TRBJ2-7, with 10 bases matching TRBD1. Germline values: CDR1 SNHLY, CDR2 FYNNEI. This CDR3 comprises 13 residues. V trimming: 8 bases; J trimming: 7 bases; junction bases outside the gene matches: 8. CDR3 bases: TGTGCCAGCGGTAGACAGGGGGCAGGAGAGCAGTACTTC. Residues: CASGRQGAGEQYF.

This chain joins TRBV5-1 and TRBJ2-2; D is tentatively TRBD1 or TRBD2 (6 bases each). The CDR3 contains 15 residues. Germline V lookup: CDR1 SGHRS, CDR2 YFSETQ. V lost 5 bases and J lost 1, with 12 bases in between. CDR3 loop: CASSKAGQNTGELFF. DNA for the CDR3: TGCGCCAGCAGTAAGGCGGGACAGAACACCGGGGAGCTGTTTTTT.

The rearrangement links TRBV6-5 to TRBJ1-4; D perhaps matches TRBD1 (6 bases). V lost 3 bases and J lost 8, with 13 bases in between. CDR1 is MNHEY and CDR2 is SVGAGI in the germline V gene. The CDR3 is 14 amino acids. The CDR3 DNA is TGTGCCAGCAGTTATCGCAGGGGAGGAGAAAAACTGTTTTTT. It translates to CASSYRRGGEKLFF.

V is TRBV28 and J is TRBJ2-7; no clear D gene. CDR1 is MDHEN and CDR2 is SYDVKM in the germline V gene. Trimming took 2 bases from V and 4 from J, leaving 6 bases between them. CDR3 length equals 12 residues. The CDR3 here is CASSLIGYEQYF. CDR3 DNA sequence: TGTGCCAGCAGTTTAATAGGGTACGAGCAGTACTTC.

J is TRBJ2-5 and V is TRBV4-3, with TRBD2 as a possible D gene (6 bases). The CDR3 spans 16 residues. V lost 1 base to trimming and J lost 5 bases, with 17 bases between them. Germline V CDR1 and CDR2: LGHNA, YSLEER. CDR3 region: CASSQGGSGAWETQYF. Written as DNA, the CDR3 is TGCGCCAGCAGCCAAGGAGGGTCGGGAGCCTGGGAGACCCAGTACTTC.